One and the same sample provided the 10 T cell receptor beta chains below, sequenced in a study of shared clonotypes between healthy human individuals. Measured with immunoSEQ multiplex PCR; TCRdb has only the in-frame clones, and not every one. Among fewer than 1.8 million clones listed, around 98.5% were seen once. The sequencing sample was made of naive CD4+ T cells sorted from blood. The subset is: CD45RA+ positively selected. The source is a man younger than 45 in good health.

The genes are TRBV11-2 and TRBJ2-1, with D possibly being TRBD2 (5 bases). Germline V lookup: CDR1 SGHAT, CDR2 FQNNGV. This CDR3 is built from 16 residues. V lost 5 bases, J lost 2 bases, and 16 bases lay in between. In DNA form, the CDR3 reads TGTGCCAGCAGCCCCCGGGCTAGCTACCCCTACAATGAGCAGTTCTTC. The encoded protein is CASSPRASYPYNEQFF.

In DNA form, the CDR3 reads TGCGCCAGCAGCCAAGAAGAGAGCTATGGCTACACCTTC. Translation gives CASSQEESYGYTF. The chain links TRBV4-3 to TRBJ1-2; no clear D. Trimming pared 0 bases from V and 4 bases from J, leaving 6 bases between. The CDR3 has 13 amino acids. Germline loops: CDR1 LGHNA, CDR2 YSLEER.

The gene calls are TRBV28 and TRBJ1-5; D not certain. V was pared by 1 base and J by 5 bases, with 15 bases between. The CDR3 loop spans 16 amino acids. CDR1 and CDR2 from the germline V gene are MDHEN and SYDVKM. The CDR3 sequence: CASSLLMAGRYQPQHF. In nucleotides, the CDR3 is TGTGCCAGCAGTTTATTAATGGCAGGAAGATATCAGCCCCAGCATTTT.

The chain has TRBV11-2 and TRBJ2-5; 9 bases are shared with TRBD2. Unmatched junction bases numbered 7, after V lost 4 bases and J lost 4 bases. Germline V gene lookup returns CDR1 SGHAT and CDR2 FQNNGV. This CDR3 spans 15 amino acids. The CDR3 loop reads CASSSVAGVPETQYF. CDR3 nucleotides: TGTGCCAGCAGCTCGGTAGCGGGAGTCCCAGAGACCCAGTACTTC.

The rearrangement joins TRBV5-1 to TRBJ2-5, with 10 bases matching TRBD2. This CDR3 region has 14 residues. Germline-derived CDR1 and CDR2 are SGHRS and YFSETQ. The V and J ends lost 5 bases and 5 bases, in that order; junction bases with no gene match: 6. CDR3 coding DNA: TGCGCCAGCAGGTCTAGCGGGAGTTCGGAGACCCAGTACTTC. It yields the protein CASRSSGSSETQYF.

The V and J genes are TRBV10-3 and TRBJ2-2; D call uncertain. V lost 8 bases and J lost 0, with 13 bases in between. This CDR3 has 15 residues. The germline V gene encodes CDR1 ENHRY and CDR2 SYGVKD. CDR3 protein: CAIGLIKPNTGELFF. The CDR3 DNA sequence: TGTGCCATCGGATTAATCAAACCGAACACCGGGGAGCTGTTTTTT.

The CDR3 nucleotides read TGTGCCAGCAGCCTGACGACAGGGGAGTACACTGAAGCTTTCTTT. Encoded protein: CASSLTTGEYTEAFF. This chain connects TRBV9 to TRBJ1-1; TRBD1 aligns across 8 bases. Trimming took 4 bases from V and 3 from J; bases not matched to a gene: 8. The CDR3 length is 15 residues. Germline V gene lookup returns CDR1 SGDLS and CDR2 YYNGEE.

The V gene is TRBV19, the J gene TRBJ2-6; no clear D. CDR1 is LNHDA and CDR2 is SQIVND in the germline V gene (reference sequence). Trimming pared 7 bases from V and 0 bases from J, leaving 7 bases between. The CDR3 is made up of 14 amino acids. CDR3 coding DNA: TGTGCCAGTATTGGGTTCTCTGGGGCCAACGTCCTGACTTTC. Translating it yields CASIGFSGANVLTF.

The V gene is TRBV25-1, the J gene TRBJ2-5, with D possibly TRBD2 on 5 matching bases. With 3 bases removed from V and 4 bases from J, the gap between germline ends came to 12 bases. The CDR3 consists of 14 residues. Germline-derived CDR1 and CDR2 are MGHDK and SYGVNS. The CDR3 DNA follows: TGTGCCAGCAGTGAGTTCGAAGGGAGAGAGACCCAGTACTTC. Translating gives CASSEFEGRETQYF.

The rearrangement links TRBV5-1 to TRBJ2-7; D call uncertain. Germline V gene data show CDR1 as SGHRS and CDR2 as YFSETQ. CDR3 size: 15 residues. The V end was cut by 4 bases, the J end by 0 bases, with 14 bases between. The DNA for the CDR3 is TGCGCCAGCAGCCCCTTTACGGCTACCTCCTACGAGCAGTACTTC. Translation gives CASSPFTATSYEQYF.